The 16 T cell receptor beta chains in this list originate from one sample, sequenced in a study of T cell changes during pregnancy in multiple sclerosis. Sequencing used immunoSEQ multiplex PCR; TCRdb keeps in-frame clones, though not all of them. This table holds tens of thousands of clones, 90% to 95% found once. Sequencing was performed on CD8+ T cells from peripheral blood mononuclear cells, taken before pregnancy. The origin of the receptors is a female donor with multiple sclerosis, enrolled in a pregnancy study.

The chain is built from TRBV9 and TRBJ2-7; TRBD2 might be the D (6 bases). The CDR3 runs to 15 residues. V was pared by 2 bases and J by 5 bases, with 17 bases between. Germline lookup yields CDR1 SGDLS and CDR2 YYNGEE. In DNA, the CDR3 is TGTGCCAGCAGCGTTGGGGGTCGGGAGATGGACGAGCAGTACTTC. Its protein product is CASSVGGREMDEQYF.

V and J are TRBV2 and TRBJ2-7, with a tentative D call TRBD2 (5 bases). The CDR3 has 16 residues. V lost 0 bases and J 0 bases, leaving 12 bases between the germline ends. Germline CDR1 SNHLY, CDR2 FYNNEI. The CDR3 sequence: CASSEALPGSSYEQYF. The CDR3 DNA reads as TGTGCCAGCAGTGAAGCGCTTCCGGGGAGCTCCTACGAGCAGTACTTC.

The gene calls are TRBV13 and TRBJ1-1; D remains unclear. The length of the CDR3 is 14 residues. The ends were cut back, 5 bases at V and 1 base at J, with 11 bases in the middle. Germline CDR1 and CDR2: PRHDT and FYEKMQ (reference sequence). CDR3: CASSPPLRNTEAFF. The CDR3 DNA reads as TGTGCCAGCAGCCCCCCACTGCGGAACACTGAAGCTTTCTTT. The full variable domain, its missing parts supplied by reference TRBV13 and TRBJ1-1, is AAGVIQSPRHLIKEKRETATLKCYPIPRHDTVYWYQQGPGQDPQFLISFYEKMQSDKGSIPDRFSAQQFSDYHSELNMSSLELGDSALYFCASSPPLRNTEAFFGQGTRLTVV.

The chain employs TRBV5-5 and TRBJ1-2; 7 positions match TRBD1. After removal of 0 bases from V and 4 bases from J, the junction contained 3 bases not matched to a gene. Germline loops: CDR1 SGHKS, CDR2 YYEKEE (reference sequence). The CDR3 has 14 amino acids. The CDR3 loop reads CASSLGQGGYGYTF. The DNA for the CDR3 is TGTGCCAGCAGCTTGGGACAGGGCGGCTATGGCTACACCTTC.

The chain recombines TRBV4-3 with TRBJ1-1, with 9 bases aligning to TRBD1. This CDR3 comprises 18 residues. Unmatched junction bases numbered 12, after V lost 0 bases and J lost 4 bases. Germline CDR1 and CDR2: LGHNA and YSLEER. The CDR3 sequence is CASSQDPGTGMIGTEAFF. The CDR3 bases are TGCGCCAGCAGCCAAGACCCCGGGACAGGGATGATCGGCACTGAAGCTTTCTTT.

The chain is built from TRBV4-1 and TRBJ2-7; TRBD2 might be the D (5 bases). Per germline, CDR1 MGHRA and CDR2 YSYEKL. This CDR3 contains 13 residues. The V and J ends lost 4 bases and 3 bases respectively, with 10 bases between them. CDR3 DNA sequence: TGCGCCAGCAGCCGGCCCGGGGACTACGAGCAGTACTTC. It translates to CASSRPGDYEQYF.

The chain carries TRBV7-8 and TRBJ2-7; 9 positions match TRBD2. The CDR3 is 21 amino acids. The V gene's germline CDR1 is SGHVS and CDR2 FQNEAQ. Unmatched junction bases numbered 22, after V lost 3 bases and J lost 1 base. The CDR3 coding sequence is TGTGCCAGCAGCTTGGGGGGACGGATTAGGAGCGGGAGGTCCACATCCTACGAGCAGTACTTC. Its translation: CASSLGGRIRSGRSTSYEQYF.

CDR3 loop: CSVRVAGAPDTQYF. The CDR3 region has the DNA TGCAGCGTACGGGTAGCGGGAGCCCCAGATACGCAGTATTTT. The J gene is TRBJ2-3, the V gene TRBV29-1; 9 bases map to TRBD2. The CDR3 sequence is 14 residues long. Trimming removed 6 bases from V and 4 bases from J; junction bases left unmatched: 8. Germline values: CDR1 SQVTM, CDR2 ANQGSEA.

This chain joins TRBV27 and TRBJ1-1, with D possibly being TRBD1 (5 bases). V gave up 6 bases and J gave up 1 base, with 9 bases separating them. The CDR3 contains 13 residues. Per germline, CDR1 MNHEY and CDR2 SMNVEV (reference sequence). The CDR3 coding sequence is TGTGCCAGCAGGGGGGGTCAGAACACTGAAGCTTTCTTT. The encoded protein is CASRGGQNTEAFF.

The chain couples TRBV4-3 to TRBJ1-2; 7 nucleotides match TRBD1. The germline V gene encodes CDR1 LGHNA and CDR2 YSLEER. V was clipped by 2 bases and J by 6 bases; unmatched bases: 9. The CDR3 has 15 residues. In nucleotides, the CDR3 is TGCGCCAGCAGCCAATATAAGGGACAGTTGAATGGCTACACCTTC. Protein sequence: CASSQYKGQLNGYTF.

The gene calls are TRBV29-1 and TRBJ2-2; TRBD1 agrees at 11 bases. CDR3 length equals 16 residues. Losses at the gene ends were 2 bases for V and 4 bases for J; bases not matched to a gene: 6. In germline, CDR1 is SQVTM, CDR2 ANQGSEA. The DNA for the CDR3 is TGCAGCGTTGAATTGCCGGGACAGGGGGTCACCGGGGAGCTGTTTTTT. Its protein product is CSVELPGQGVTGELFF.

This chain links TRBV11-2 with TRBJ2-4, with D possibly TRBD1 on 6 matching bases. The V and J ends lost 1 base and 8 bases respectively, with 15 bases between them. The CDR3 runs to 15 residues. Germline-derived CDR1 and CDR2 are SGHAT and FQNNGV. CDR3 in amino acids: CASSLARGAWDIQYF. In DNA, the CDR3 is TGTGCCAGCAGCTTAGCCAGGGGCGCGTGGGACATTCAGTACTTC.

This chain uses TRBV5-6 with TRBJ1-1; D is perhaps TRBD1 (6 bases). The length of the CDR3 is 15 residues. V was trimmed by 7 bases and J by 3 bases, leaving 19 bases between them. Germline V gene sequence: CDR1 SGHDT, CDR2 YYEEEE. CDR3 sequence (DNA): TGTGCCAGCGTATGGGGGGGCGCGTCCGACACTGAAGCTTTCTTT. The encoded protein is CASVWGGASDTEAFF.

V gene TRBV27 combines with J gene TRBJ2-7; the match to TRBD2 covers 13 bases. The length of the CDR3 is 14 residues. Looked up from germline, CDR1 is MNHEY and CDR2 is SMNVEV (reference sequence). With 6 bases clipped from V and 3 bases from J, the junction kept 2 bases outside the gene matches. The DNA for the CDR3 is TGTGCCAGCAGCGGGACTAGCGGGAACTACGAGCAGTACTTC. Translating gives CASSGTSGNYEQYF.

CDR3 in amino acids: CASSFTAGGSTDTQYF. The CDR3 DNA reads TGTGCCAGCAGCTTCACAGCGGGAGGAAGCACAGATACGCAGTATTTT. The rearrangement uses TRBV7-8 and TRBJ2-3; TRBD2 matches at 9 bases. Germline CDR1 and CDR2: SGHVS and FQNEAQ. With V trimmed by 3 bases and J by 0 bases, 4 bases remained unmatched. The CDR3 contains 16 residues.

The chain combines TRBV7-9 with TRBJ1-3; 9 nucleotides agree with TRBD1. J lost 1 base, V lost 3 bases, and 7 bases had no gene match. Germline V gives CDR1 SEHNR, CDR2 FQNEAQ (reference sequence). The CDR3 sequence is 17 residues long. The CDR3 region has the DNA TGTGCCAGCAGCTTCAATCCGGGACAGGGTTCTGGAAACACCATATATTTT. It is translated as CASSFNPGQGSGNTIYF.